This T cell receptor beta chain stems from a study of T-cell reconstitution after alpha-beta-depleted transplantation in children. This clonotype was detected only a few times. This CDR3 is 13 amino acids long. CDR1 and CDR2 (germline): ENHRY, SYGVKD. The V end was cut by 5 bases, the J end by 0 bases, with 8 bases between. Preparation of the TCRbeta library involved a method that used unique molecular identifiers. TCRdb reprocessed the PCR reads with MiXCR, giving one entry per CDR3 protein. The repertoire holds a few hundred thousand distinct CDR3 sequences, with approximately 10% as singletons. This clonotype was sampled from a human donor who donated a stem cell graft to a child with acute lymphoblastic leukemia. This chain joins TRBV10-3 and TRBJ2-7, with D possibly TRBD1 on 6 matching bases. This specimen was PBMCs from the stem cell graft donor, taken from the stem cell graft. As DNA, the CDR3 is TGTGCCATCAGTACAGGGCACTCCTACGAGCAGTACTTC. It is translated as CAISTGHSYEQYF.